This T cell receptor (beta chain) is from a study of blood T cell repertoires in COVID-19 (dated by TCRdb to 2018 to 2020). Regarding the study in general: Samples from collaborators originated in the United States, Italy and Spain and spanned both the acute and convalescent phases of COVID-19. The material from the prospective study consisted of cDNA or gDNA derived from T cells, B-cell-depleted T cells, or PBMCs. Deeply sampled blood TCRbeta repertoires from subjects exposed to, actively infected with, or recovered from COVID-19 were included in the dataset. The repertoires were released in a freely available public database intended as a resource for research on the immune response to SARS-CoV-2. Samples came from the ongoing ImmuneRACE study (first 160 participants) plus 1,254 subjects from 6 global collaborators. A de-identified subject ID, COVID-19 status, age in years and sex were almost always included in the sample metadata. Where HLA class I and class II types were available, the types were taken from metadata supplied by the sample provider, not from assay-based typing. Results and caveats for the whole study, not just this receptor: The amount of clinical and demographic metadata varied by source and participant and was provided uncurated.

Each collaborating institution followed its own protocols to collect whole blood in K2EDTA tubes. For TCRbeta analysis, collaborators shipped samples in one of three forms: frozen whole blood, isolated PBMCs, or DNA extracted from either of those sample types. TCRbeta CDR3 regions were amplified from genomic DNA by means of the immunoSEQ Assay, a bias-controlled multiplex PCR. The paper's data handling went like this. The number of nucleated cells in each sample was estimated from the amplification of reference gene primers within the assay. Sequence reads were collapsed and filtered to measure the absolute abundance of every unique TCRbeta CDR3 rearrangement. Productive Simpson clonality was computed per sample as the square root of Simpson's diversity index over productive rearrangements. TCRdb took this table from immuneACCESS and kept in-frame rearrangements with V and J called. Such tables lack part of the clones; where checked against another copy, unresolved V genes explain under half of the gap, and the rest is unexplained. V and J calls and clone size are as listed in that table; D and trimming were resolved from the DNA. For this sample there are 120,000 or so clones; under 85% appear just once. Approximately 10% of the sample rests with the top ten.

Notes on this clone: Its antigen target is currently unknown. No per-base quality is available; no much larger clone lies one base away.

The receptor comes from a man aged 55 to 69 with acute or convalescent COVID-19. The material sequenced was peripheral blood.

The base sequence is TGTGCCAGCAGCCGGTCAGGGGACGAGCAGTACTTC. It translates as CASSRSGDEQYF. Here the chain combines TRBV11-2 and TRBJ2-7, with TRBD1 as a weak D call on 6 bases. V gives up 5 bases and J gives up 5 bases, and the segment between their germline ends measures 10 bases. The germline V gene specifies SGHAT as CDR1 and FQNNGV as CDR2. Taken from cysteine to phenylalanine, the CDR3 has 12 residues. Solely the CDR3 DNA is kept, with 36 bases framed from the first base.